This entry lists 18 T cell receptor beta chains sequenced from one sample in a study of response to subunit inactivated influenza vaccine. TCRdb processed the RT-PCR reads anew with MiXCR; each CDR3 protein has one entry. The sample lists hundreds of thousands of distinct CDR3 sequences; roughly 11% were seen once. Here the sequenced sample was PBMCs from blood, taken roughly 48 days after vaccination. These receptors all come from a man aged 45-65 years who received an inactivated influenza vaccine.

The table lists this clonotype with many counts. In DNA, the CDR3 is TGCGCCAGCAGCTTGGACCTTTCCCCGCTTCGTGGGGCCAACGTCCTGACTTTC. Translating it yields CASSLDLSPLRGANVLTF. The rearrangement joins TRBV5-1 to TRBJ2-6; D is undetermined. V shed 0 bases and J shed 3 bases, with 16 bases lying between them. The CDR3 extends over 18 amino acids. The germline V gene encodes CDR1 SGHRS and CDR2 YFSETQ.

This clonotype was picked up a small number of times. V and J are TRBV20-1 and TRBJ1-5; no definite D call. V lost 1 base, J lost 0 bases, and 7 bases lay in between. Per germline, CDR1 DFQATT and CDR2 SNEGSKA (reference sequence). CDR3 length: 14 amino acids. CDR3 in amino acids: CSARVGSSNQPQHF. The CDR3 DNA reads as TGCAGTGCTAGAGTAGGCAGTAGCAATCAGCCCCAGCATTTT.

This chain connects TRBV10-2 to TRBJ2-3; TRBD2 might be the D (5 bases). Germline V gene lookup returns CDR1 WSHSY and CDR2 SAAADI. This CDR3 comprises 14 residues. Trimming shortened V by 2 bases and J by 5 bases, and 11 bases separated the two germline ends. CDR3 region: CASSELRDGDTQYF. The CDR3 nucleotides read TGCGCCAGCAGTGAGCTACGGGATGGAGATACGCAGTATTTT.

Here the CDR3 reads CASSLLPPSGSVSEQFF. Written as DNA, the CDR3 is TGTGCCAGCAGCTTATTGCCCCCATCCGGCAGCGTCAGTGAGCAGTTCTTC. The rearrangement uses TRBV7-3 and TRBJ2-1, with D hard to call. The CDR3 is 17 residues long. Germline V CDR1 and CDR2: SGHTA, FQGTGA. The V end lost 2 bases, the J end lost 9 bases, and 23 bases lay between the germline ends.

In this sample, this clonotype turned up many times. The chain couples TRBV15 to TRBJ1-2; maybe TRBD1 (6 bases). The CDR3 is 13 amino acids. CDR1 is LNHNV, CDR2 YYDKDF, per germline (reference sequence). Trimming took off 3 bases at V and 2 bases at J, with 7 bases between the two ends. DNA for the CDR3: TGTGCCACCAGCAGGGACAGAAACTATGGCTACACCTTC. This encodes CATSRDRNYGYTF.

V is TRBV11-2 and J is TRBJ2-5, with 9 positions matching TRBD2. The CDR3 spans 16 residues. Germline CDR1 is SGHAT and CDR2 is FQNNGV. Germline trimming cut 0 bases from V and 6 bases from J; bases unmatched to any gene: 8. CDR3 residues: CASSLEWREGRQTQYF. The CDR3 coding sequence is TGTGCCAGCAGCTTAGAGTGGCGGGAGGGCCGCCAGACCCAGTACTTC.

The CDR3 nucleotides are TGTGCCAGCAGTTACACCGACAGGGAGTTTAGAGATACGCAGTATTTT. The encoded protein is CASSYTDREFRDTQYF. J is TRBJ2-3 and V is TRBV6-5, with 7 positions matching TRBD1. CDR1 and CDR2 (germline): MNHEY, SVGAGI. V was pared by 2 bases and J by 5 bases, with 10 bases of the junction left unmatched. The CDR3 sequence is 16 residues long.

This clonotype has just a few counts. This chain connects TRBV6-5 to TRBJ2-5; 7 bases line up with TRBD1. Germline CDR1 is MNHEY and CDR2 is SVGAGI. After removal of 2 bases from V and 1 base from J, the junction contained 4 bases not matched to a gene. The CDR3 is made up of 15 amino acids. DNA for the CDR3: TGTGCCAGCAGTTACAACCGGGACAGCCAAGAGACCCAGTACTTC. The encoded protein is CASSYNRDSQETQYF.

This clonotype was recorded a few times. The chain uses TRBV7-2 and TRBJ2-5; possibly TRBD1 for D (7 bases). Trimming removed 5 bases at V and 4 bases at J, with 17 bases between. The CDR3 covers 15 residues. CDR1 is SGHTA and CDR2 is FQGNSA in the germline V gene. The CDR3: CASSPRQGGAETQYF. CDR3 sequence (DNA): TGTGCCAGCAGCCCCAGACAGGGCGGGGCAGAGACCCAGTACTTC. Looking up the rest from reference TRBV7-2 and TRBJ2-5 gives the full variable domain: GAGVSQSPSNKVTEKGKDVELRCDPISGHTALYWYRQSLGQGLEFLIYFQGNSAPDKSGLPSDRFSAERTGGSVSTLTIQRTQQEDSAVYLCASSPRQGGAETQYFGPGTRLLVL.

At least ten counts were recorded for this clonotype. The chain links TRBV12-3 or TRBV12-4 to TRBJ2-3; D is unresolved. V lost 6 bases to trimming and J lost 3 bases, with 10 bases between them. The CDR3 spans 13 residues. Here the CDR3 reads CASSFSGTDTQYF. The DNA for the CDR3 is TGTGCCAGCAGCTTTAGTGGTACAGATACGCAGTATTTT.

On this clonotype itself: At one end the junction does not follow the germline gene, possibly because of a read error. The rearrangement uses TRBV10-3 and TRBJ2-2; 10 nucleotides agree with TRBD1. The CDR3 runs to 15 residues. Looked up from germline, CDR1 is ENHRY and CDR2 is SYGVKD. CDR3 DNA: TGTGCCATCAGTGAGTCGGGACAGGGGACCGGGGAGATGTTTTTT. Encoded protein: CAISESGQGTGEMFF.

The genes are TRBV2 and TRBJ1-2; D is unclear. The germline gives CDR1 SNHLY, CDR2 FYNNEI. The CDR3 is 12 residues long. For the CDR3, the DNA is TGTGCACGAGGGTCCCATTTAGGAGGCTACACCTTC. Translating it yields CARGSHLGGYTF. Full variable domain (outside the CDR3, taken from reference TRBV2 and TRBJ1-2): EPEVTQTPSHQVTQMGQEVILRCVPISNHLYFYWYRQILGQKVEFLVSFYNNEISEKSEIFDDQFSVERPDGSNFTLKIRSTKLEDSAMYFCARGSHLGGYTFGSGTRLTVV.

CDR3 nucleotides: TGTGCCAGCAGCAGGGGTTTGGAAAACTCCTACAATGAGCAGTTCTTC. It is translated as CASSRGLENSYNEQFF. The chain has TRBV9 and TRBJ2-1; maybe TRBD1 (5 bases). CDR3 length: 16 amino acids. Germline CDR1 is SGDLS and CDR2 is YYNGEE. The ends were cut back, 4 bases at V and 0 bases at J, with 14 bases in the middle.

This clonotype was observed at least ten times. The CDR3 nucleotides are TGCGCCAGCAGCCAAGGGACTAGCGGGAGGGCCCACGAGCAGTACTTC. It specifies CASSQGTSGRAHEQYF. The rearrangement joins TRBV4-3 to TRBJ2-7; 15 bases are a match to TRBD2. The trim removed 1 base at V and 5 bases at J, leaving 3 bases unmatched. Germline assignment: CDR1 LGHNA and CDR2 YSLEER. The CDR3 consists of 16 residues.

This clonotype turned up a few times. The chain is built from TRBV6-5 and TRBJ2-5; D not certain. V was trimmed by 0 bases and J by 4 bases, leaving 12 bases between them. The germline V gene has CDR1 MNHEY and CDR2 SVGAGI. The CDR3 covers 15 residues. The chain's CDR3 is CASSYSAISGETQYF. Here the CDR3 DNA reads TGTGCCAGCAGTTACTCAGCGATCTCCGGAGAGACCCAGTACTTC.

The chain uses TRBV20-1 and TRBJ2-1, with 13 nucleotides matching TRBD2. J lost 6 bases, V lost 4 bases, and 3 bases had no gene match. This CDR3 region has 14 residues. Germline values: CDR1 DFQATT, CDR2 SNEGSKA (reference sequence). The CDR3 sequence is CSAMGLAGLNEQFF. CDR3 nucleotide sequence: TGCAGTGCTATGGGACTAGCGGGACTCAATGAGCAGTTCTTC.

This clonotype came up many times. This chain links TRBV10-3 with TRBJ2-5; 9 nucleotides line up with TRBD2. This CDR3 comprises 16 residues. CDR1 is ENHRY, CDR2 SYGVKD, per germline. V dropped 4 bases and J dropped 1; count of bases not matched to a gene: 7. CDR3 DNA: TGTGCCATCAGTGTGGGTAGCGGGGGAACCCAAGAGACCCAGTACTTC. This encodes CAISVGSGGTQETQYF.

This clonotype occurred a few times. The J gene is TRBJ2-2, the V gene TRBV5-1; D is possibly TRBD1 or TRBD2 (6 bases each). In germline, CDR1 is SGHRS, CDR2 YFSETQ. CDR3 size: 16 residues. The V and J ends lost 3 bases and 3 bases respectively, with 15 bases between them. The CDR3 sequence is CASSSNGGLDTGELFF. As DNA, the CDR3 is TGCGCCAGCAGCTCAAATGGGGGGCTCGACACCGGGGAGCTGTTTTTT.